These T cell receptor beta chains were read from a single sample in a study of T cell responses to AZD1222 COVID-19 vaccine. The repertoire was sequenced with immunoSEQ multiplex PCR; TCRdb's copy has only in-frame clones and lacks some. The sample shows some 160,000 clones, 80% to 95% of them seen only once. Sequences were derived from peripheral blood, sampled on day 0 of AZD1222 vaccination. The receptors stem from an adult in good health. Each CDR3 is given with its conserved first and last residue. D genes are given only for firm matches. Clone size is given for some rows only: seen once, a few or many times, or a class if the clone is expanded.

>15|TRBJ1-6|.|.|TRBV19
CASSSWTDYNSPLHF
TGTGCCAGTAGTTCGTGGACAGACTATAATTCACCCCTCCACTTT
>17|TRBJ2-2|.|TRBD1|TRBV13
CASSLFRQGGYTGELFF
TGTGCCAGCAGCTTATTCCGACAGGGCGGGTACACCGGGGAGCTGTTTTTT
>12|TRBJ2-3|.|.|TRBV2
CASSPSEGGQYF
TGTGCCAGCAGTCCTTCCGAGGGCGGGCAGTATTTT
>13|TRBJ1-5|.|.|TRBV4-3
CASSQGPRQPQHF
TGCGCCAGCAGCCAAGGGCCAAGACAGCCCCAGCATTTT
>16|TRBJ2-6|.|TRBD1|TRBV4-2
CASSQEQGSGANVLTF
TGTGCCAGCAGCCAAGAACAGGGGAGCGGGGCCAACGTCCTGACTTTC
>17|TRBJ2-1|once|.|TRBV11-3
CASSPTSGRGRFNEQFF
TGTGCCAGCAGCCCCACGAGCGGTAGGGGGAGATTCAATGAGCAGTTCTTC
>17|TRBJ2-1|.|TRBD1|TRBV7-2
CASSPQAGTGVRNEQFF
TGTGCCAGCAGCCCCCAGGCCGGGACAGGGGTTCGTAATGAGCAGTTCTTC
>17|TRBJ1-1|.|TRBD1|TRBV5-5
CASSLGLAYRGSAEAFF
TGTGCCAGCAGCTTGGGGTTGGCTTACAGGGGATCGGCTGAAGCTTTCTTT
>15|TRBJ1-1|.|.|TRBV7-9
CASTGLAGVNTEAFF
TGTGCCAGCACCGGACTCGCCGGGGTGAACACTGAAGCTTTCTTT
>15|TRBJ1-5|.|.|TRBV5-8
CASSLGDRFNQPQHF
TGTGCCAGCAGCTTGGGCGACAGGTTTAATCAGCCCCAGCATTTT
>14|TRBJ2-1|.|.|TRBV6-5
CASSYPGLSNEQFF
TGTGCCAGCAGTTACCCGGGACTCTCCAATGAGCAGTTCTTC
>15|TRBJ1-2|.|.|TRBV28
CASSPSLGRNYGYTF
TGTGCCAGCAGCCCAAGTTTAGGCCGTAACTATGGCTACACCTTC
>15|TRBJ2-5|.|TRBD2|TRBV4-2
CASSILAGGKETQYF
TGTGCCAGCTCCATCTTAGCGGGAGGAAAAGAGACCCAGTACTTC
>16|TRBJ2-7|.|.|TRBV5-1
CASSLGLLQSSYEQYF
TGCGCCAGCAGCTTGGGCCTCCTACAGAGCTCCTACGAGCAGTACTTC
>14|TRBJ2-7|medium-sized|.|TRBV5-1
CASSLWLRGWEQYF
TGCGCCAGCAGCTTGTGGTTGCGGGGTTGGGAGCAGTACTTC
>17|TRBJ2-5|.|TRBD2|TRBV15
CATSSPPGLGGKEAQYF
TGTGCCACCAGCAGTCCACCGGGACTAGGGGGGAAGGAAGCCCAGTACTTC
>15|TRBJ2-7|.|.|TRBV6-1
CASSEGGGGVNEQYF
TGTGCCAGCAGTGAGGGAGGTGGAGGGGTAAACGAGCAGTACTTC
>16|TRBJ1-4|.|.|TRBV2
CASKYNSFPPNEKLFF
TGTGCCAGCAAGTACAACTCTTTCCCCCCTAATGAAAAACTGTTTTTT
>15|TRBJ1-4|.|.|TRBV9
CASSTRTGTGEKLFF
TGTGCCAGCAGCACACGAACCGGGACTGGGGAAAAACTGTTTTTT
>16|TRBJ2-2|once|TRBD2|TRBV7-2
CASSSSSGANTGELFF
TGTGCCAGCAGCTCCTCTAGCGGAGCGAACACCGGGGAGCTGTTTTTT
>13|TRBJ1-2|.|.|TRBV6-1
CASSEVNSSGYTF
TGTGCCAGCAGTGAAGTGAACAGCTCTGGCTACACCTTC
>14|TRBJ1-2|once|.|TRBV30
CAWSVPDGRGGYTF
TGTGCCTGGAGTGTACCCGATGGACGGGGAGGCTACACCTTC
>14|TRBJ1-4|.|.|TRBV30
CAWSVPQGTEKLFF
TGTGCCTGGAGTGTACCTCAGGGCACTGAAAAACTGTTTTTT
>14|TRBJ1-2|.|TRBD1|TRBV25-1
CASSDLGQGWGYTF
TGTGCCAGCAGTGATTTGGGACAGGGGTGGGGCTACACCTTC
>13|TRBJ2-1|.|TRBD2|TRBV29-1
CSTWWAGADEQFF
TGCAGCACTTGGTGGGCGGGAGCGGATGAGCAGTTCTTC
>13|TRBJ2-1|.|.|TRBV12-3/TRBV12-4
CASSLNRGDEQFF
TGTGCCAGCAGTCTGAATAGGGGCGATGAGCAGTTCTTC
>15|TRBJ2-5|once|.|TRBV25-1
CASSEYDSGRETQYF
TGTGCCAGCAGTGAATATGATAGCGGCCGGGAGACCCAGTACTTC
>12|TRBJ2-7|.|.|TRBV7-9
CASSSGQSEQYF
TGTGCCAGCAGCTCCGGACAGTCCGAGCAGTACTTC
>15|TRBJ1-5|.|TRBD1|TRBV6-5
CASSPWDRANQPQHF
TGTGCCAGCAGTCCGTGGGACAGGGCAAATCAGCCCCAGCATTTT
>17|TRBJ2-1|few|.|TRBV5-6
CASSPGLGAGTYNEQFF
TGTGCCAGCAGCCCTGGACTGGGAGCGGGCACCTACAATGAGCAGTTCTTC
>18|TRBJ2-3|.|TRBD2|TRBV28
CASSPPSLLAGVPDTQYF
TGTGCCAGCAGTCCCCCCTCCCTACTAGCGGGAGTCCCAGATACGCAGTATTTT
>14|TRBJ1-6|.|TRBD1|TRBV5-1
CASSLTGETSPLHF
TGCGCCAGCAGCTTGACAGGGGAGACTTCACCCCTCCACTTT
>13|TRBJ2-3|.|.|TRBV12-3/TRBV12-4
CASIDRGSDTQYF
TGTGCCAGCATAGATCGGGGCTCCGATACGCAGTATTTT
>15|TRBJ2-7|.|TRBD2|TRBV28
CAIAVAGEKNYEQYF
TGTGCCATCGCGGTTGCGGGAGAAAAAAACTACGAGCAGTACTTC
>13|TRBJ1-5|few|.|TRBV2
CASSDRDGQPQHF
TGTGCCAGCAGTGACAGGGACGGCCAGCCCCAGCATTTT
>15|TRBJ2-1|once|TRBD2|TRBV27
CASSLGLAGVNEQFF
TGTGCCAGCAGTCTAGGACTAGCGGGAGTTAATGAGCAGTTCTTC
>15|TRBJ1-6|.|.|TRBV7-2
CASSPTRPYNSPLHF
TGTGCCAGCAGCCCTACCCGGCCCTATAATTCACCCCTCCACTTT
>14|TRBJ2-3|once|TRBD1|TRBV28
CASSLRILSGTGYF
TGTGCCAGCAGTCTTAGGATACTATCTGGGACAGGGTATTTT
>15|TRBJ2-7|once|TRBD2|TRBV27
CASSLSSGRLVEQYF
TGTGCCAGCAGTTTGTCTAGCGGGAGACTCGTCGAGCAGTACTTC
>13|TRBJ2-7|.|.|TRBV30
CAWADGGRNEQYF
TGTGCCTGGGCGGACGGGGGCCGGAACGAGCAGTACTTC
>13|TRBJ1-2|.|.|TRBV7-9
CASSALANYGYTF
TGTGCCAGCAGCGCTTTAGCTAACTATGGCTACACCTTC
>16|TRBJ1-5|few|.|TRBV4-1
CASSQDPGTSNQPQHF
TGCGCCAGCAGCCAAGATCCGGGTACTAGCAATCAGCCCCAGCATTTT
>14|TRBJ1-2|once|.|TRBV11-3
CASSLGTKVDGYTF
TGTGCCAGCAGCTTAGGCACAAAAGTAGATGGCTACACCTTC
>13|TRBJ2-1|.|.|TRBV25-1
CASQGQVRGEQFF
TGTGCCAGCCAGGGTCAGGTCCGTGGTGAGCAGTTCTTC
>15|TRBJ2-7|once|TRBD1|TRBV5-6
CASSFTGTGSYEQYF
TGTGCCAGCAGCTTTACCGGGACAGGGTCCTACGAGCAGTACTTC
>16|TRBJ2-1|.|TRBD2|TRBV5-1
CASSWGLASNYNEQFF
TGCGCCAGCAGCTGGGGACTAGCGAGTAACTACAATGAGCAGTTCTTC